Presented here are 13 T cell receptor beta chains from one specimen sequenced in a study of blood T cell repertoires in COVID-19. Clones were read by immunoSEQ multiplex PCR, and TCRdb kept only the in-frame ones, dropping some. This table has about 50,000 clones, about 89% appearing once. Sequencing was performed on peripheral blood. These receptors all come from a man between 60 and 75 years old with active or convalescent COVID-19.

This chain joins TRBV11-3 and TRBJ2-4, with 7 bases that match TRBD1. This CDR3 is 17 amino acids long. V was pared by 5 bases and J by 0 bases, with 10 bases of the junction left unmatched. CDR1 is SGHNT, CDR2 YENEEA, per germline. The CDR3 spells CASSALYRGAAKNIQYF. As DNA, the CDR3 is TGTGCCAGCAGCGCCCTATACAGGGGAGCAGCCAAAAACATTCAGTACTTC.

In this sample, this clone is medium-sized. The gene calls are TRBV27 and TRBJ2-3; TRBD2 matches at 8 bases. The germline V gene has CDR1 MNHEY and CDR2 SMNVEV (reference sequence). The junction had 7 bases not matched to a gene; V was cut back by 6 bases and J by 2 bases. The CDR3 consists of 15 residues. The CDR3 DNA reads TGTGCCAGCAGCCCCAGAGCGGGGGCCACAGATACGCAGTATTTT. Amino acids: CASSPRAGATDTQYF.

J is TRBJ1-6 and V is TRBV10-3; tentative D call: TRBD1 (5 bases). Germline-derived CDR1 and CDR2 are ENHRY and SYGVKD. The CDR3 contains 15 residues. Trimming shortened V by 10 bases and J by 6 bases, and 19 bases separated the two germline ends. CDR3 nucleotide sequence: TGTGCCACCTTCGGTGCGGACACAAGTAATTCACCCCTCCACTTT. This encodes CATFGADTSNSPLHF.

In this sample, this clone turned up once. The V gene is TRBV9, the J gene TRBJ2-3, with D possibly matching TRBD1 (6 bases). The CDR3 has 16 residues. The germline V and J ends were trimmed by 0 bases and 1 base, with 12 bases remaining between them. The V gene's germline CDR1 is SGDLS and CDR2 YYNGEE. The DNA of the CDR3 is TGTGCCAGCAGCGTAGTGGGGGCCCCTGGCACAGATACGCAGTATTTT. Translated, it gives CASSVVGAPGTDTQYF.

The chain uses TRBV7-3 and TRBJ2-3; TRBD1 agrees at 8 bases. Germline values: CDR1 SGHTA, CDR2 FQGTGA. The CDR3 has 14 amino acids. V was pared by 5 bases and J by 6 bases, with 7 bases of the junction left unmatched. CDR3 bases: TGTGCCAGCAGCCAGGACAGGGCGCTGGATACGCAGTATTTT. Protein sequence: CASSQDRALDTQYF.

The table lists this clone with a count of one. V usage is TRBV4-1 and J usage is TRBJ1-5, with TRBD1 identical over 7 bases. Germline CDR1 reads MGHRA; CDR2 reads YSYEKL. The CDR3 spans 19 residues. V was clipped by 3 bases and J by 0 bases; unmatched bases: 14. This chain's CDR3 is CASSQVPGQTKDSNQPQHF. The CDR3 DNA reads as TGCGCCAGCAGCCAGGTCCCGGGACAGACAAAGGATAGCAATCAGCCCCAGCATTTT.

J is TRBJ2-7 and V is TRBV20-1, with a weak D call TRBD1 (6 bases). Per germline, CDR1 DFQATT and CDR2 SNEGSKA (reference sequence). V lost 3 bases and J lost 4, with 10 bases in between. CDR3 length: 12 amino acids. The CDR3 sequence is CSASTQGYEQYF. CDR3 coding DNA: TGCAGTGCTAGTACACAGGGTTACGAGCAGTACTTC.

The V and J genes are TRBV18 and TRBJ1-4; 10 bases align to TRBD1. V lost 3 bases to trimming and J lost 6 bases; unmatched junction nucleotides: 10. The CDR3 length is 17 residues. Germline assignment: CDR1 KGHSH and CDR2 LQKENI. In nucleotides, the CDR3 is TGTGCCAGCTCACCCCAATCGCCCGGGACAGGGGATGAAAAACTGTTTTTT. Its protein product is CASSPQSPGTGDEKLFF.

This clone appeared a single time. The genes are TRBV28 and TRBJ1-2; D possibly corresponds to TRBD1 (6 bases). This CDR3 has 15 amino acids. V shed 5 bases and J shed 0 bases, with 13 bases lying between them. Per the germline V gene, CDR1 is MDHEN and CDR2 is SYDVKM. The CDR3 loop is CASSRKTGANYGYTF. The CDR3 nucleotides read TGTGCCAGCAGTCGAAAGACAGGCGCTAACTATGGCTACACCTTC.

This sequence joins TRBV6-1 and TRBJ2-5; maybe TRBD2 (6 bases). The V end lost 2 bases, the J end lost 3 bases, and 16 bases lay between the germline ends. Germline-derived CDR1 and CDR2 are MNHNS and SASEGT. The CDR3 runs 16 residues. Here the CDR3 reads CASSELTGGPEETQYF. The CDR3 DNA sequence: TGTGCCAGCAGTGAACTGACCGGAGGGCCCGAAGAGACCCAGTACTTC.

The chain recombines TRBV18 with TRBJ2-2; TRBD1 might be the D (5 bases). Between the trimmed V and J ends, which lost 4 bases and 6 bases, there was a span of 15 bases. CDR1 and CDR2 from the germline V gene are KGHSH and LQKENI. This CDR3 has 15 residues. CDR3 sequence reads: CASSLQGVSAGELFF. DNA of the CDR3: TGTGCCAGCTCACTCCAAGGGGTTTCGGCCGGGGAGCTGTTTTTT.

This sequence joins TRBV28 and TRBJ2-1; 10 bases fit TRBD1. Per the germline V gene, CDR1 is MDHEN and CDR2 is SYDVKM. V lost 4 bases to trimming and J lost 8 bases; unmatched junction nucleotides: 8. The CDR3 consists of 15 residues. CDR3 sequence (DNA): TGTGCCAGCAGTTCAGGACAGGGGGGTTTCGATGAGCAGTTCTTC. Protein: CASSSGQGGFDEQFF.

This clone has only one observation. The chain joins TRBV19 to TRBJ2-5; D is perhaps TRBD1 (6 bases). The germline gives CDR1 LNHDA, CDR2 SQIVND (reference sequence). This CDR3 is 12 amino acids long. Between the trimmed V and J ends, which lost 6 bases and 6 bases, there was a span of 11 bases. The CDR3: CASRQQGQTQYF. The CDR3 coding sequence is TGTGCCAGTAGACAACAGGGTCAGACCCAGTACTTC.